The 18 T cell receptor beta chains reported below all come from one sample, sequenced in a study of T cell responses to AZD1222 COVID-19 vaccine. Profiling relied on immunoSEQ multiplex PCR, and the TCRdb table lists in-frame clones only, not all of them. The sample shows about 110,000 clones, about 88% of them seen only once. The sequencing here drew on peripheral blood, taken on day 0 of AZD1222 vaccination. The receptors were sampled from an adult in good health.

V and J are TRBV7-3 and TRBJ1-1; maybe TRBD1 (5 bases). Germline CDR1 reads SGHTA; CDR2 reads FQGTGA. V was cut by 2 bases and J by 1 base, with 8 bases left in between. This CDR3 contains 14 residues. CDR3 in DNA: TGTGCCAGCAGCTTACAGGGTCAGAACACTGAAGCTTTCTTT. As protein: CASSLQGQNTEAFF. The variable domain in full, with the rest retrieved from reference TRBV7-3 and TRBJ1-1, is GAGVSQTPSNKVTEKGKYVELRCDPISGHTALYWYRQSLGQGPEFLIYFQGTGAADDSGLPNDRFFAVRPEGSVSTLKIQRTERGDSAVYLCASSLQGQNTEAFFGQGTRLTVV.

V gene TRBV15 combines with J gene TRBJ1-1; no clear D. The CDR3 runs to 15 residues. V was clipped by 1 base and J by 3 bases, with 12 bases between them. Looked up from germline, CDR1 is LNHNV and CDR2 is YYDKDF (reference sequence). CDR3 nucleotides: TGTGCCACCAGCAGAGGGCGGGGAAGTTACACTGAAGCTTTCTTT. Residues: CATSRGRGSYTEAFF.

The chain joins TRBV28 to TRBJ1-4; perhaps TRBD1 as D (5 bases). Germline CDR1 and CDR2: MDHEN and SYDVKM. Trimming took off 10 bases at V and 3 bases at J, with 9 bases between the two ends. This CDR3 is built from 12 residues. The CDR3 bases are TGTGCCACCTCAGGGTCTAATGAAAAACTGTTTTTT. Translated, it gives CATSGSNEKLFF.

The rearrangement uses TRBV2 and TRBJ1-3; the D is unclear. CDR1 is SNHLY and CDR2 is FYNNEI in the germline V gene. The CDR3 length is 15 residues. V was pared by 3 bases and J by 0 bases, with 9 bases between. CDR3 protein: CASSEGLSSGNTIYF. CDR3 nucleotide sequence: TGTGCCAGCAGTGAGGGCCTGAGCTCTGGAAACACCATATATTTT.

This clone has just one count. This sequence joins TRBV7-3 and TRBJ1-1, with D perhaps TRBD1 (6 bases). The V gene lost 9 bases and the J gene lost 0 bases, with 17 bases spanning the gap. The CDR3 spans 15 residues. The germline V gene encodes CDR1 SGHTA and CDR2 FQGTGA. The CDR3 region has the DNA TGTGCCAGTGATCTTGTGAGGGGGATGAACACTGAAGCTTTCTTT. This translates into CASDLVRGMNTEAFF.

J is TRBJ2-5 and V is TRBV7-2; D could derive from TRBD1 or TRBD2 (6 bases each). Germline V gene sequence: CDR1 SGHTA, CDR2 FQGNSA. Deletions cut 5 bases from V and 3 bases from J, with 25 bases between. There are 18 residues in the CDR3. Written as DNA, the CDR3 is TGTGCCAGCAGCCCCCGTGTTTGGGGGCGGGGAAAGGAAGAGACCCAGTACTTC. As protein: CASSPRVWGRGKEETQYF. Based on the CDR3 plus reference TRBV7-2 and TRBJ2-5, the full variable domain is GAGVSQSPSNKVTEKGKDVELRCDPISGHTALYWYRQSLGQGLEFLIYFQGNSAPDKSGLPSDRFSAERTGGSVSTLTIQRTQQEDSAVYLCASSPRVWGRGKEETQYFGPGTRLLVL.

The chain has TRBV9 and TRBJ2-2; TRBD2 matches at 10 bases. Germline lookup yields CDR1 SGDLS and CDR2 YYNGEE. The length of the CDR3 is 16 residues. J lost 5 bases, V lost 1 base, and 5 bases had no gene match. CDR3 nucleotide sequence: TGTGCCAGCAGCGTATTATCTAGCGGGAGAACCGGGGAGCTGTTTTTT. Amino acid sequence: CASSVLSSGRTGELFF.

This clone was counted once. The chain is built from TRBV7-9 and TRBJ1-2, with D maybe TRBD1 (6 bases). Germline V gives CDR1 SEHNR, CDR2 FQNEAQ (reference sequence). The CDR3 has 15 residues. Deletions cut 1 base from V and 4 bases from J, with 13 bases between. The CDR3 DNA follows: TGTGCCAGCAGCTTAGACGACAGGCTCCTCTATGGCTACACCTTC. Residues: CASSLDDRLLYGYTF.

This clone came up once. The CDR3 region has the DNA TGTGCCAGCAGCTTACCAGGAGCGGGGGGGCCTCGGGAGCAGTACTTC. Its translation: CASSLPGAGGPREQYF. The chain couples TRBV7-2 to TRBJ2-7, with 10 positions matching TRBD2. V was pared by 2 bases and J by 7 bases, with 11 bases of the junction left unmatched. The CDR3 covers 16 residues. Germline lookup yields CDR1 SGHTA and CDR2 FQGNSA. Full variable domain (missing parts from reference TRBV7-2 and TRBJ2-7): GAGVSQSPSNKVTEKGKDVELRCDPISGHTALYWYRQSLGQGLEFLIYFQGNSAPDKSGLPSDRFSAERTGGSVSTLTIQRTQQEDSAVYLCASSLPGAGGPREQYFGPGTRLTVT.

This chain connects TRBV11-3 to TRBJ2-7, with D perhaps matching TRBD1 or TRBD2 (5 bases each). The CDR3 is 16 amino acids. V was shortened by 5 bases and J by 0 bases, with 17 bases between the two germline ends. Germline-derived CDR1 and CDR2 are SGHNT and YENEEA. CDR3 residues: CASSPGAARGSYEQYV. DNA for the CDR3: TGTGCCAGCAGCCCCGGGGCAGCCAGAGGCTCCTACGAGCAGTACGTC.

The CDR3 nucleotides are TGTGCCAGCCTGGGCAGGGGCGAAGAAAAACTGTTTTTT. As protein: CASLGRGEEKLFF. V and J are TRBV2 and TRBJ1-4, with a weak D call TRBD1 (6 bases). Deletions cut 8 bases from V and 8 bases from J, with 15 bases between. This CDR3 has 13 amino acids. CDR1 and CDR2 from the germline V gene are SNHLY and FYNNEI.

This clone was counted a few times. The rearrangement joins TRBV18 to TRBJ2-7, with D maybe TRBD2 (5 bases). The CDR3 contains 14 residues. V was shortened by 3 bases and J by 2 bases, with 11 bases between the two germline ends. In germline, CDR1 is KGHSH, CDR2 LQKENI. In DNA, the CDR3 is TGTGCCAGCTCACCGGCCGGGATTCCCTACGAGCAGTACGTC. Residues: CASSPAGIPYEQYV.

This clone was recorded only once. J is TRBJ1-2 and V is TRBV6-2 or TRBV6-3; 7 bases are shared with TRBD1. Germline V gene lookup returns CDR1 MNHEY and CDR2 SVGEGT. CDR3 size: 17 residues. The ends lost 2 bases at V and 2 bases at J; junction bases unmatched: 11. CDR3 protein: CASSYHPLGQLNYGYTF. The CDR3 DNA follows: TGTGCCAGCAGTTACCACCCGTTGGGACAGCTGAACTATGGCTACACCTTC.

The CDR3 sequence: CASSLALTANTEAFF. DNA for the CDR3: TGTGCCAGCAGCTTAGCCCTGACGGCTAACACTGAAGCTTTCTTT. V gene TRBV7-8 combines with J gene TRBJ1-1; D not certain. Germline lookup yields CDR1 SGHVS and CDR2 FQNEAQ. Between the trimmed V and J ends, which lost 0 bases and 2 bases, there was a span of 10 bases. This CDR3 has 15 residues.

The chain is built from TRBV7-2 and TRBJ2-4; possibly TRBD1 or TRBD2 for D (5 bases each). V was trimmed by 5 bases and J by 0 bases, leaving 17 bases between them. Germline V gives CDR1 SGHTA, CDR2 FQGNSA. The CDR3 contains 17 residues. CDR3 residues: CASSLVGTTRAKNIQYF. The CDR3, as DNA: TGTGCCAGCAGCCTAGTAGGGACGACCCGAGCCAAAAACATTCAGTACTTC.

The V and J genes are TRBV4-2 and TRBJ2-2, with a weak D call TRBD1 (6 bases). The CDR3 has 16 amino acids. Trimming pared 1 base from V and 3 bases from J, leaving 12 bases between. Germline CDR1 LGHNA, CDR2 YNFKEQ. Written as DNA, the CDR3 is TGTGCCAGCAGCCAAGGTGCGCAGGGGTACACCGGGGAGCTGTTTTTT. Protein: CASSQGAQGYTGELFF.

The V and J genes are TRBV11-3 and TRBJ1-2, with unresolved D. The V end lost 2 bases, the J end lost 2 bases, and 15 bases lay between the germline ends. There are 16 residues in the CDR3. Germline V lookup: CDR1 SGHNT, CDR2 YENEEA. The CDR3 sequence is CASSLNAGSSNYGYTF. CDR3 sequence (DNA): TGTGCCAGCAGCTTAAATGCGGGCTCTTCAAACTATGGCTACACCTTC. The whole variable domain, filled in from reference TRBV11-3 and TRBJ1-2, reads EAGVVQSPRYKIIEKKQPVAFWCNPISGHNTLYWYLQNLGQGPELLIRYENEEAVDDSQLPKDRFSAERLKGVDSTLKIQPAELGDSAVYLCASSLNAGSSNYGYTFGSGTRLTVV.

A word on this clone: The junction shows a germline mismatch at one end, possibly a read error. This chain joins TRBV28 and TRBJ1-1; perhaps TRBD1 as D (5 bases). This CDR3 is 13 amino acids long. In germline, CDR1 is MDHEN, CDR2 SYDVKM. The CDR3 DNA sequence: TGTGCCAGCAATTTATACCAAGGGGATGAAGCTTTCTTT. Encoded protein: CASNLYQGDEAFF.